A selection of T cell receptor beta chains follows, all from one sample in a study of shared clonotypes between healthy human individuals. Sequencing was performed with immunoSEQ multiplex PCR; in TCRdb, only in-frame clones are kept and a portion is missing. The sample lists roughly 1.4 million clones; just under 99% were seen once. The sample comprised naive CD4+ T cells sorted from blood. These receptors all stem from a man aged 30 to 39 in good health. CDR3s include the opening cysteine and the closing phenylalanine or tryptophan. Fields, in order: V gene, D gene, J gene, clone size, CDR3 DNA, CDR3 protein. D genes are given only for firm matches. Clone size is shown for a subset of rows, as once, few, many or a class of expanded clone.

V: TRBV4-2; D: TRBD1; J: TRBJ1-4; size: NA; DNA: TGTGCCAGCAGCTCGGGACAGGGAAATGAAAAACTGTTTTTT; CDR3: CASSSGQGNEKLFF
V: TRBV27; D: NA; J: TRBJ1-2; size: NA; DNA: TGTGCCAGCATGGGTAGCAGGTCTAACTATGGCTACACCTTC; CDR3: CASMGSRSNYGYTF
V: TRBV27; D: NA; J: TRBJ2-3; size: NA; DNA: TGTGCCAGCAGTTTAAGGAGGCATTCAGATACGCAGTATTTT; CDR3: CASSLRRHSDTQYF
V: TRBV5-5; D: TRBD1; J: TRBJ2-5; size: NA; DNA: TGTGCCAGCAACCCGACAGGGCTGGAGACCCAGTACTTC; CDR3: CASNPTGLETQYF
V: TRBV2; D: NA; J: TRBJ1-5; size: NA; DNA: TGTGCCAGCAGTGCGGAGAGCGGTGGGCAGCCCCAGCATTTT; CDR3: CASSAESGGQPQHF
V: TRBV2; D: TRBD2; J: TRBJ2-1; size: NA; DNA: TGTGCCAGCAGAACTAGACCCGGGACTAGCGGGTACAATGAGCAGTTCTTC; CDR3: CASRTRPGTSGYNEQFF
V: TRBV28; D: NA; J: TRBJ2-1; size: NA; DNA: TGTGCCAGCAGTTCACCACGTTCAGGGCGATCCTACAATGAGCAGTTCTTC; CDR3: CASSSPRSGRSYNEQFF
V: TRBV19; D: NA; J: TRBJ1-4; size: NA; DNA: TGTGCCAGTAGTATGATCCAGGGGTCGGATGAAAAACTGTTTTTT; CDR3: CASSMIQGSDEKLFF
V: TRBV18; D: NA; J: TRBJ2-1; size: NA; DNA: TGTGCCAGCTCACCTTCCGTCCTAGGGAATAATGAGCAGTTCTTC; CDR3: CASSPSVLGNNEQFF
V: TRBV28; D: TRBD2; J: TRBJ2-1; size: NA; DNA: TGTGCCACTGGATCGGCGGGAGTTGGCAATGAGCAGTTCTTC; CDR3: CATGSAGVGNEQFF
V: TRBV6-1; D: TRBD2; J: TRBJ2-2; size: NA; DNA: TGTGCCAGCAGTCGGACTAGCAGTACCGGGGAGCTGTTTTTT; CDR3: CASSRTSSTGELFF
V: TRBV7-3; D: NA; J: TRBJ1-1; size: once; DNA: TGTGCCAGCAGCTTCAGGGGTGCCACTGAAGCTTTCTTT; CDR3: CASSFRGATEAFF
V: TRBV4-1; D: TRBD2; J: TRBJ2-5; size: NA; DNA: TGCGCCAGCAGCCAAGTTCTGTTTCCCGGGACTAGCGGGAGGGCCTGGGAGACCCAGTACTTC; CDR3: CASSQVLFPGTSGRAWETQYF
V: TRBV5-1; D: NA; J: TRBJ1-1; size: NA; DNA: TGCGCCAGCAGCTTGGCACAGCCCGTGGCCTCTGAAGCTTTCTTT; CDR3: CASSLAQPVASEAFF
V: TRBV5-1; D: NA; J: TRBJ2-7; size: once; DNA: TGCGCCAGCAGCCTGATAAACGGGGGCTCCGAGCAGTACTTC; CDR3: CASSLINGGSEQYF
V: TRBV28; D: NA; J: TRBJ2-5; size: NA; DNA: TGTGCCAGCAGCCGTCCCTCATCAGCCGCAGAGACCCAGTACTTC; CDR3: CASSRPSSAAETQYF
V: TRBV5-5; D: NA; J: TRBJ2-1; size: NA; DNA: TGTGCCAGCAGCTTTGGACTTCAAACCTACAATGAGCAGTTCTTC; CDR3: CASSFGLQTYNEQFF
V: TRBV5-8; D: NA; J: TRBJ2-2; size: NA; DNA: TGTGCCAGCAGCTTGGTTTTGGGACACAGAAGCTCCGGGGAGCTGTTTTTT; CDR3: CASSLVLGHRSSGELFF
V: TRBV5-1; D: TRBD1; J: TRBJ2-2; size: NA; DNA: TGCGCCAGCAGCTTGGAAGGACAGGGAGTAGTCGGGGAGCTGTTTTTT; CDR3: CASSLEGQGVVGELFF
V: TRBV5-1; D: TRBD1; J: TRBJ1-3; size: once; DNA: TGCGCCACTTCGACAGGGGATTCATACTCTGGAAACACCATATATTTT; CDR3: CATSTGDSYSGNTIYF
V: TRBV2; D: NA; J: TRBJ1-2; size: NA; DNA: TGTGCCAGCACGATTGTTTTCGGGCAGTCCAACTATGGCTACACCTTC; CDR3: CASTIVFGQSNYGYTF
V: TRBV15; D: TRBD2; J: TRBJ2-5; size: NA; DNA: TGTGCCACCAGCAGAGACCTGACTAGCTTCGAGACCCAGTACTTC; CDR3: CATSRDLTSFETQYF
V: TRBV18; D: TRBD2; J: TRBJ2-7; size: once; DNA: TGTGCCAGCTCACCACGGACTAGCACGCCTCTCTCCGAGCAGTACTTC; CDR3: CASSPRTSTPLSEQYF
V: TRBV5-4; D: TRBD1; J: TRBJ1-2; size: NA; DNA: TGTGCCAGCAGCTTGGTGGGACAGGGGGCGCGACTCTATGGCTACACCTTC; CDR3: CASSLVGQGARLYGYTF
V: TRBV19; D: NA; J: TRBJ2-3; size: once; DNA: TGTGCCAGTACCATAGGAGGGCATGGCACAGGAGATACGCAGTATTTT; CDR3: CASTIGGHGTGDTQYF
V: TRBV6-5; D: NA; J: TRBJ2-7; size: NA; DNA: TGTGCCAGCAGTTACTCGAGTACAGTCTACGAGCAGTACTTC; CDR3: CASSYSSTVYEQYF
V: TRBV29-1; D: TRBD2; J: TRBJ2-1; size: NA; DNA: TGCAGCGCCCTAGCGGGGGGGTACAATGAGCAGTTCTTC; CDR3: CSALAGGYNEQFF
V: TRBV9; D: TRBD2; J: TRBJ2-5; size: NA; DNA: TGTGCCAGCAGCATTCTATCCGGTGGGACTAGCGGAAACCAAGAGACCCAGTACTTC; CDR3: CASSILSGGTSGNQETQYF
V: TRBV30; D: NA; J: TRBJ1-2; size: NA; DNA: TGTGCCTGGAGTGTACGTAATGGCGCTTATGGCTACACCTTC; CDR3: CAWSVRNGAYGYTF
V: TRBV18; D: NA; J: TRBJ1-1; size: NA; DNA: TGTGCCAGCTCACCACCGGGGAACAGCTTGAACACTGAAGCTTTCTTT; CDR3: CASSPPGNSLNTEAFF
V: TRBV5-4; D: NA; J: TRBJ2-1; size: NA; DNA: TGTGCCAGCAGCTTTGGTGGACACGGGAATGAGCAGTTCTTC; CDR3: CASSFGGHGNEQFF
V: TRBV5-1; D: NA; J: TRBJ1-3; size: NA; DNA: TGCGCCAGCAGCCATAGCCCTGACGGCCACTCTGGAAACACCATATATTTT; CDR3: CASSHSPDGHSGNTIYF
V: TRBV6-6; D: NA; J: TRBJ2-3; size: NA; DNA: TGTGCCAGCAGAGAGTTCGGAGATACGCAGTATTTT; CDR3: CASREFGDTQYF
V: TRBV2; D: TRBD1; J: TRBJ1-5; size: NA; DNA: TGTGCCAGCACCGGGACAGGGGGCTCCGATCAGCCCCAGCATTTT; CDR3: CASTGTGGSDQPQHF
V: TRBV28; D: TRBD2; J: TRBJ2-3; size: once; DNA: TGTGCCAGCAGTTCCCTGACTAGCGGGAGATTCATAGATACGCAGTATTTT; CDR3: CASSSLTSGRFIDTQYF
V: TRBV7-8; D: NA; J: TRBJ1-2; size: NA; DNA: TGTGCCAGCAGCTTAGGTGGGGTGAGGACGGCCTATGGCTACACCTTC; CDR3: CASSLGGVRTAYGYTF
V: TRBV4-1; D: NA; J: TRBJ2-1; size: once; DNA: TGCGCCAGCAGCCAAGCCGTATCCTACAATGAGCAGTTCTTC; CDR3: CASSQAVSYNEQFF
V: TRBV15; D: NA; J: TRBJ2-1; size: once; DNA: TGTGCCACCAGCAGAGGCGGTTTTCAGTACAATGAGCAGTTCTTC; CDR3: CATSRGGFQYNEQFF
V: TRBV4-3; D: NA; J: TRBJ1-2; size: NA; DNA: TGCGCCAGCAGCCAAGGGGCAGGCGGTGGCTACACCTTC; CDR3: CASSQGAGGGYTF
V: TRBV27; D: TRBD1; J: TRBJ2-2; size: NA; DNA: TGTGCCAGCAGTTTCGGACGACAGGGTACGAACACCGGGGAGCTGTTTTTT; CDR3: CASSFGRQGTNTGELFF
V: TRBV5-1; D: NA; J: TRBJ2-6; size: NA; DNA: TGCGCCAGCAGCTTAGGGGAATCTGGGGCCAACGTCCTGACTTTC; CDR3: CASSLGESGANVLTF
V: TRBV18; D: TRBD2; J: TRBJ2-7; size: NA; DNA: TGTGCCAGCTCACTCGGGACTAGCGACACCTACGAGCAGTACTTC; CDR3: CASSLGTSDTYEQYF
V: TRBV5-6; D: NA; J: TRBJ1-2; size: NA; DNA: TGTGCCAGCAGCTCAAGGACGGTGAATTCTTATGGCTACACCTTC; CDR3: CASSSRTVNSYGYTF
V: TRBV15; D: NA; J: TRBJ2-7; size: NA; DNA: TGTGCCACCAGCAGAGAAGGGCAGCCCTACGAGCAGTACTTC; CDR3: CATSREGQPYEQYF
V: TRBV11-2; D: TRBD1; J: TRBJ1-1; size: NA; DNA: TGTGCCAGCAGCGGAGGGACAGTGGAGGACGCTGAAGCTTTCTTT; CDR3: CASSGGTVEDAEAFF
V: TRBV9; D: TRBD2; J: TRBJ2-1; size: NA; DNA: TGTGCCAGCAGCAGGACTAGCGAAAACAATGAGCAGTTCTTC; CDR3: CASSRTSENNEQFF
V: TRBV11-2; D: NA; J: TRBJ2-3; size: NA; DNA: TGTGCCAGCAGCTTATGGGAGGAAGATACGCAGTATTTT; CDR3: CASSLWEEDTQYF
V: TRBV6-1; D: NA; J: TRBJ1-5; size: NA; DNA: TGTGCCAGCAGTGAAGTCCTAAGGGGACCCCAGCATTTT; CDR3: CASSEVLRGPQHF
V: TRBV5-1; D: NA; J: TRBJ2-7; size: NA; DNA: TGCGCCAGCAGCTTGGGATGGGGGTTTGGCACCGGTAGCTCCTACGAGCAGTACTTC; CDR3: CASSLGWGFGTGSSYEQYF
V: TRBV5-4; D: NA; J: TRBJ1-2; size: NA; DNA: TGTGCCAGCAGCACCTACATAACCTATGGCTACACCTTC; CDR3: CASSTYITYGYTF
V: TRBV7-6; D: TRBD1; J: TRBJ1-1; size: NA; DNA: TGTGCCAGCAGCTCCAAAACAGGGGGCTACACTGAAGCTTTCTTT; CDR3: CASSSKTGGYTEAFF
V: TRBV2; D: NA; J: TRBJ2-7; size: once; DNA: TGTGCCAGGCGGGGGGACAGCTCCTACGAGCAGTACTTC; CDR3: CARRGDSSYEQYF
V: TRBV14; D: TRBD2; J: TRBJ2-1; size: NA; DNA: TGTGCCAGCAGCCAAGCACGGACTAGCAGGGACAATGAGCAGTTCTTC; CDR3: CASSQARTSRDNEQFF
V: TRBV4-1; D: TRBD2; J: TRBJ2-4; size: NA; DNA: TGCGCCAGCAGCCCCGGACTAGCGGGAGGGGTAGCCAAAAACATTCAGTACTTC; CDR3: CASSPGLAGGVAKNIQYF
V: TRBV9; D: NA; J: TRBJ1-2; size: NA; DNA: TGTGCCAGCAGCGTAGCGCCACAGTACGCCTATGGCTACACCTTC; CDR3: CASSVAPQYAYGYTF
V: TRBV5-1; D: NA; J: TRBJ2-2; size: NA; DNA: TGCGCCAGCAGCTTTGCGAGAAGCACCGGGGAGCTGTTTTTT; CDR3: CASSFARSTGELFF
V: TRBV5-1; D: TRBD2; J: TRBJ2-3; size: once; DNA: TGCGCCAGCAGCTTGCGCGGACCCCCGGGAGGATCCACAGATACGCAGTATTTT; CDR3: CASSLRGPPGGSTDTQYF
V: TRBV5-1; D: NA; J: TRBJ2-7; size: NA; DNA: TGCGCCAGCAGGGTAGCCACAGGGATCTACGAGCAGTACTTC; CDR3: CASRVATGIYEQYF
V: TRBV5-1; D: TRBD2; J: TRBJ2-1; size: once; DNA: TGCGCCAGCAGCTTGGCAGTAGCGGGAGGCCGTGGTGAGCAGTTCTTC; CDR3: CASSLAVAGGRGEQFF